Below are 7 T cell receptor beta chains sequenced from a single sample in a study of CD8+CD57+ T cells in acquired aplastic anemia. CD8+CD57+ cell expansion had been shown by flow cytometry in patients chosen for sequencing. Genomic DNA constituted the template upon which TCR beta VDJ and CDR3 profiling was performed. TCRdb reprocessed the reads via MiXCR and lists one record per CDR3 protein. In the table there are about 180,000 distinct CDR3 sequences, less than 65% of which are singletons. Material for sequencing was sorted CD4+, CD8+, or CD8+CD57+ T cells (not recorded which) from PBMCs. Receptor source: a human donor with aplastic anemia.

J is TRBJ2-1 and V is TRBV19; 8 nucleotides agree with TRBD1. Germline V gene sequence: CDR1 LNHDA, CDR2 SQIVND (reference sequence). The CDR3 contains 13 residues. J lost 13 bases, V lost 7 bases, and 12 bases had no gene match. CDR3 DNA: TGTGCCAGTAACCACGGACAGGGCGCCACTCAGTTCTTC. Its protein is CASNHGQGATQFF.

This clonotype was recorded many times. The rearrangement links TRBV12-3 or TRBV12-4 to TRBJ2-7; TRBD1 matches 7 bases. This CDR3 is built from 13 residues. Trimming took 3 bases from V and 3 from J; bases not matched to a gene: 2. The CDR3 coding sequence is TGTGCCAGCAGTTTCGGGACAGACTACGAGCAGTACTTC. As protein: CASSFGTDYEQYF.

The V call is TRBV6-6, the J call TRBJ2-7; possible D gene TRBD2, 6 bases. The CDR3 totals 14 residues. From germline, CDR1 is MNHNY and CDR2 SVGAGI (reference sequence). The V end was cut by 5 bases, the J end by 5 bases, with 16 bases between. The CDR3 sequence: CASSNPLAFHEQYF. The CDR3 DNA follows: TGTGCCAGCAGTAATCCTCTAGCGTTCCACGAGCAGTACTTC.

This clonotype has a count of ten or more. This chain connects TRBV6-4 to TRBJ2-1; D may be TRBD1 or TRBD2 (5 bases each). V dropped 4 bases and J dropped 4 bases, with 14 bases sitting between them. Germline-derived CDR1 and CDR2 are MRHNA and SNTAGT. This CDR3 is built from 15 residues. The CDR3 nucleotides are TGTGCCAGCAGTGCCAGACTCGAGGGGTACAATGAGCAGTTCTTC. The encoded protein is CASSARLEGYNEQFF.

The chain couples TRBV9 to TRBJ2-7; 9 bases are shared with TRBD2. This CDR3 comprises 15 residues. Germline V lookup: CDR1 SGDLS, CDR2 YYNGEE. V dropped 0 bases and J dropped 3; count of bases not matched to a gene: 4. CDR3 nucleotide sequence: TGTGCCAGCAGCGTAGGCCTAGCGGGAAACTACGAGCAGTACTTC. This sequence encodes CASSVGLAGNYEQYF.

This chain connects TRBV24-1 to TRBJ1-5; the D gene is possibly TRBD1 (5 bases). Deletions cut 3 bases from V and 1 base from J, with 9 bases between. This CDR3 has 15 residues. CDR1 is KGHDR and CDR2 is SFDVKD in the germline V gene. The CDR3 reads CATSDQGGSNQPQHF. The CDR3 DNA is TGTGCCACCAGTGATCAGGGAGGCAGCAATCAGCCCCAGCATTTT.

This clonotype was counted a few times. The J gene is TRBJ2-7, the V gene TRBV27; tentatively, D is TRBD1 or TRBD2 (5 bases each). V was shortened by 0 bases and J by 5 bases, with 11 bases between the two germline ends. The CDR3 totals 14 residues. The V gene's germline CDR1 is MNHEY and CDR2 SMNVEV (reference sequence). The CDR3 DNA reads as TGTGCCAGCAGTTTATCAAGAGGGGTCAACGAGCAGTACTTC. Translated, it gives CASSLSRGVNEQYF.